A single sample gave rise to the 31 T cell receptor beta chains below, sequenced in a study of cytomegalovirus exposure and HLA in healthy donors. The primer mix had 60 Vbeta and 13 Jbeta primers. The repertoire was sequenced with immunoSEQ multiplex PCR; TCRdb's copy has only in-frame clones and lacks some. The data show under 150,000 clones, about three quarters seen once. Sequenced material: PBMCs. All receptors come from a woman in her sixties in good health and CMV-seropositive.

J is TRBJ1-1 and V is TRBV9, with a tentative D call TRBD1 (5 bases). Trimming removed 0 bases from V and 4 bases from J, with 16 bases in between. The V gene's germline CDR1 is SGDLS and CDR2 YYNGEE. This CDR3 is 16 amino acids long. CDR3 protein: CASSVDDGGGSTEAFF. CDR3 nucleotides: TGTGCCAGCAGCGTAGATGATGGGGGAGGGAGCACTGAAGCTTTCTTT.

To note about this clone: A read error may account for a junction end that differs from germline. The genes are TRBV11-2 and TRBJ2-1; D is unclear. Germline CDR1 reads SGHAT; CDR2 reads FQNNGV. This CDR3 is 14 amino acids long. The CDR3 region is CASSLPTSYSEQFF. The CDR3 DNA follows: TGTGCCAGCAGCTTACCCACCTCCTACAGTGAGCAGTTCTTC.

CDR3: CASSPTPGGRDEKLFF. CDR3 in DNA: TGTGCCAGCAGTCCGACCCCGGGGGGCAGGGATGAAAAACTGTTTTTT. This chain links TRBV27 with TRBJ1-4, with D maybe TRBD1 (6 bases). This CDR3 comprises 16 residues. Per germline, CDR1 MNHEY and CDR2 SMNVEV (reference sequence). V was clipped by 5 bases and J by 6 bases, with 19 bases between them.

This clone was counted between two and nine times. The sample carries other DNA sequences with the same CDR3. J is TRBJ2-1 and V is TRBV7-3, with D hard to call. The CDR3 totals 13 residues. Trimming stripped 5 bases from V and 0 bases from J, with 5 bases between. Germline V lookup: CDR1 SGHTA, CDR2 FQGTGA. In DNA form, the CDR3 reads TGTGCCAGCAGCCCGGGCTCCTACAATGAGCAGTTCTTC. It specifies CASSPGSYNEQFF.

The rearrangement links TRBV7-3 to TRBJ2-2; 9 bases align to TRBD2. J lost 2 bases, V lost 1 base, and 5 bases had no gene match. Per the germline V gene, CDR1 is SGHTA and CDR2 is FQGTGA. This CDR3 is 17 amino acids long. The CDR3 reads CASSLMERGVNTGELFF. The CDR3 coding sequence is TGTGCCAGCAGCTTAATGGAGCGGGGGGTAAACACCGGGGAGCTGTTTTTT.

This rearrangement joins TRBV11-2 to TRBJ1-1; D gene ambiguous. The germline V gene has CDR1 SGHAT and CDR2 FQNNGV. Trimming stripped 6 bases from V and 2 bases from J, with 10 bases between. The CDR3 sequence is 13 residues long. The chain's CDR3 is CASRNNINTEAFF. CDR3 bases: TGTGCCAGCAGAAACAACATAAACACTGAAGCTTTCTTT.

This clone was seen only once. The chain couples TRBV19 to TRBJ2-6; D is ambiguous. V was pared by 5 bases and J by 0 bases, with 8 bases between. The CDR3 sequence is 15 residues long. Germline V gene sequence: CDR1 LNHDA, CDR2 SQIVND (reference sequence). CDR3 coding DNA: TGTGCCAGTAGTCCCTACCTCTCTGGGGCCAACGTCCTGACTTTC. Translation: CASSPYLSGANVLTF.

The genes are TRBV19 and TRBJ2-1; TRBD1 is a possible D gene (6 bases). Deletions cut 5 bases from V and 7 bases from J, with 15 bases between. This CDR3 spans 14 amino acids. From germline, CDR1 is LNHDA and CDR2 SQIVND (reference sequence). CDR3 protein: CASSAQGMRNEQFF. CDR3 nucleotide sequence: TGTGCCAGTAGTGCACAGGGAATGCGGAATGAGCAGTTCTTC.

This clone has just one count. The V and J genes are TRBV7-3 and TRBJ2-6; the D gene is possibly TRBD1 (6 bases). The germline gives CDR1 SGHTA, CDR2 FQGTGA. Trimming pared 6 bases from V and 4 bases from J, leaving 19 bases between. The CDR3 runs to 17 residues. The CDR3 DNA sequence: TGTGCCAGCAGTCCCCGACAGGCCAGGGCGGGGGCCAACGTCCTGACTTTC. Protein: CASSPRQARAGANVLTF.

Remarks on this clone: In the same sample, other DNA sequences code for this CDR3. The rearrangement uses TRBV19 and TRBJ1-2, with 8 nucleotides matching TRBD1. V shed 4 bases, J shed 3 bases, and the junction held 4 bases outside the gene matches. CDR1 and CDR2 (germline): LNHDA, SQIVND (reference sequence). This CDR3 comprises 14 residues. In DNA, the CDR3 is TGTGCCAGTAGTACTCCGGGACAGGACTATGGCTACACCTTC. Its translation: CASSTPGQDYGYTF.

This clone has just a few counts. This chain connects TRBV7-9 to TRBJ1-1; 7 positions match TRBD1. The CDR3 contains 14 residues. V gave up 1 base and J gave up 10 bases; unmatched junction bases: 9. Germline assignment: CDR1 SEHNR and CDR2 FQNEAQ (reference sequence). CDR3 region: CASSLERGLGAAFF. The CDR3 DNA reads as TGTGCCAGCAGCTTAGAAAGGGGGCTGGGTGCAGCTTTCTTT. The full variable domain, completed using reference TRBV7-9 and TRBJ1-1, is DTGVSQNPRHKITKRGQNVTFRCDPISEHNRLYWYRQTLGQGPEFLTYFQNEAQLEKSRLLSDRFSAERPKGSFSTLEIQRTEQGDSAMYLCASSLERGLGAAFFGQGTRLTVV.

The chain joins TRBV27 to TRBJ1-4; D is ambiguous. In germline, CDR1 is MNHEY, CDR2 SMNVEV (reference sequence). V was cut by 7 bases and J by 8 bases, with 14 bases left in between. This CDR3 has 13 residues. CDR3 sequence reads: CASTTQTREKLFF. The DNA of the CDR3 is TGTGCCAGCACCACTCAAACGCGGGAAAAACTGTTTTTT. The whole variable domain, filled in from reference TRBV27 and TRBJ1-4, reads EAQVTQNPRYLITVTGKKLTVTCSQNMNHEYMSWYRQDPGLGLRQIYYSMNVEVTDKGDVPEGYKVSRKEKRNFPLILESPSPNQTSLYFCASTTQTREKLFFGSGTQLSVL.

V gene TRBV10-3 combines with J gene TRBJ1-6; the D is unclear. The CDR3 covers 13 residues. Germline V gene lookup returns CDR1 ENHRY and CDR2 SYGVKD. Deletions cut 0 bases from V and 16 bases from J, with 13 bases between. CDR3 nucleotide sequence: TGTGCCATCAGTGAGTCACCGCGTTTTCCGCTCCACTTT. As protein: CAISESPRFPLHF.

The chain uses TRBV7-9 and TRBJ1-1; D remains unclear. The CDR3 length is 16 residues. Trimming cost V 4 bases and J 0 bases, with 15 bases left between them. CDR1 is SEHNR, CDR2 FQNEAQ, per germline (reference sequence). CDR3 sequence reads: CASSSLDRTLNTEAFF. CDR3 DNA: TGTGCCAGCAGCTCCTTAGATAGAACCCTGAACACTGAAGCTTTCTTT. Supplemented by reference TRBV7-9 and TRBJ1-1, the full variable domain reads DTGVSQNPRHKITKRGQNVTFRCDPISEHNRLYWYRQTLGQGPEFLTYFQNEAQLEKSRLLSDRFSAERPKGSFSTLEIQRTEQGDSAMYLCASSSLDRTLNTEAFFGQGTRLTVV.

This chain uses TRBV9 with TRBJ1-1; 7 positions match TRBD1. This CDR3 region has 15 residues. CDR1 is SGDLS and CDR2 is YYNGEE in the germline V gene. The trim removed 3 bases at V and 6 bases at J, leaving 11 bases unmatched. The CDR3 coding sequence is TGTGCCAGCAGCGCGAGAGACAGGGCCCGGGCTGAAGCTTTCTTT. Its protein product is CASSARDRARAEAFF.

The chain links TRBV2 to TRBJ2-7; 12 bases match TRBD2. Germline V CDR1 and CDR2: SNHLY, FYNNEI. This CDR3 spans 15 amino acids. Trimming took 5 bases from V and 7 from J; bases not matched to a gene: 9. In DNA form, the CDR3 reads TGTGCCAGCAGTCCCCACCTAGCGGGGGGGCGGGAGCAGTACTTC. It is translated as CASSPHLAGGREQYF. The entire variable domain, with the rest obtained from reference TRBV2 and TRBJ2-7, is as follows: EPEVTQTPSHQVTQMGQEVILRCVPISNHLYFYWYRQILGQKVEFLVSFYNNEISEKSEIFDDQFSVERPDGSNFTLKIRSTKLEDSAMYFCASSPHLAGGREQYFGPGTRLTVT.

The DNA for the CDR3 is TGCAGCGTTCCGGGGGGTGGCTACACCTTC. It is translated as CSVPGGGYTF. The V and J genes are TRBV29-1 and TRBJ1-2; D perhaps matches TRBD1 (5 bases). Trimming shortened V by 5 bases and J by 7 bases, and 8 bases separated the two germline ends. This CDR3 comprises 10 residues. The germline CDR1 and CDR2 sequences are SQVTM and ANQGSEA.

The V and J genes are TRBV6-5 and TRBJ1-4, with 7 bases identical to TRBD1. Germline loops: CDR1 MNHEY, CDR2 SVGAGI. V was clipped by 4 bases and J by 8 bases; unmatched bases: 7. This CDR3 has 14 amino acids. The CDR3 spells CASSFRQGEEKLFF. CDR3 bases: TGTGCCAGCAGTTTTCGACAGGGAGAGGAAAAACTGTTTTTT.

V usage is TRBV5-6 and J usage is TRBJ2-3, with 7 bases lining up with TRBD2. This CDR3 has 14 amino acids. After removal of 2 bases from V and 2 bases from J, the junction contained 2 bases not matched to a gene. Germline assignment: CDR1 SGHDT and CDR2 YYEEEE. In nucleotides, the CDR3 is TGTGCCAGCAGCTTAGCGGGGTTCACAGATACGCAGTATTTT. It codes for CASSLAGFTDTQYF.

The rearrangement links TRBV19 to TRBJ1-2; TRBD1 is a possible D gene (5 bases). V lost 6 bases and J 7 bases, leaving 12 bases between the germline ends. CDR1 and CDR2 (germline): LNHDA, SQIVND (reference sequence). The CDR3 is 12 amino acids. CDR3 DNA sequence: TGTGCCAGTAGGGCAGGGCCTCCTGGCTACACCTTC. This codes for CASRAGPPGYTF.

The V call is TRBV6-4, the J call TRBJ1-2; no reliable D call. The CDR3 loop spans 13 amino acids. The germline V and J ends were trimmed by 5 bases and 5 bases, with 12 bases remaining between them. Germline CDR1 MRHNA, CDR2 SNTAGT. The CDR3: CASSRQRGYGYTF. CDR3 nucleotide sequence: TGTGCCAGCAGTCGGCAACGCGGGTATGGCTACACCTTC.

The chain joins TRBV2 to TRBJ2-2; maybe TRBD2 (6 bases). Trimming cost V 5 bases and J 6 bases, with 16 bases left between them. This CDR3 has 15 residues. CDR1 and CDR2 from the germline V gene are SNHLY and FYNNEI. This CDR3 reads CASSSRAGGPGELFF. The CDR3 DNA sequence: TGTGCCAGCAGTAGCCGGGCCGGGGGTCCCGGGGAGCTGTTTTTT.

This clone is a singleton in its sample. The CDR3 nucleotides are TGCAGCGTTACCACCGGGGGGCCCCAGCATTTT. Its protein is CSVTTGGPQHF. The gene calls are TRBV29-1 and TRBJ1-5; D may be TRBD1 (5 bases). From germline, CDR1 is SQVTM and CDR2 ANQGSEA. V was pared by 5 bases and J by 9 bases, with 11 bases between. There are 11 residues in the CDR3.

The chain links TRBV6-6 to TRBJ1-1; 7 bases map to TRBD1. The CDR3 length is 15 residues. Germline V gene data show CDR1 as MNHNY and CDR2 as SVGAGI (reference sequence). The V and J ends lost 5 bases and 4 bases, in that order; junction bases with no gene match: 10. The CDR3 DNA sequence: TGTGCCAGCAGTCCCCCGGACAGGAGGGCCACTGAAGCTTTCTTT. Amino acid sequence: CASSPPDRRATEAFF.

V is TRBV2 and J is TRBJ2-3, with a weak D call TRBD2 (5 bases). The length of the CDR3 is 13 residues. Germline-derived CDR1 and CDR2 are SNHLY and FYNNEI. The V end was cut by 3 bases, the J end by 3 bases, with 7 bases between. The CDR3 reads CASSEGVTDTQYF. The CDR3 DNA follows: TGTGCCAGCAGTGAGGGAGTGACAGATACGCAGTATTTT.

The CDR3 DNA is TGTGCCAGCAGCCCGGACAACTACGAGCAGTACTTC. This gives the protein CASSPDNYEQYF. V gene TRBV5-4 combines with J gene TRBJ2-7; maybe TRBD1 (5 bases). CDR1 is SGHNT and CDR2 is YYREEE in the germline V gene (reference sequence). The germline V and J ends were trimmed by 4 bases and 3 bases, with 8 bases remaining between them. CDR3 length: 12 residues.

The chain couples TRBV27 to TRBJ2-5; 8 nucleotides match TRBD1. This CDR3 is 14 amino acids long. The germline CDR1 and CDR2 sequences are MNHEY and SMNVEV (reference sequence). The J segment lost 3 bases and the V segment lost 6 bases, leaving 6 bases of the junction unmatched. The CDR3 coding sequence is TGTGCCAGCAGGGCTCTGACAGGGGAAGAGACCCAGTACTTC. This translates into CASRALTGEETQYF.

The chain joins TRBV7-3 to TRBJ2-2; perhaps TRBD1 as D (6 bases). In germline, CDR1 is SGHTA, CDR2 FQGTGA. This CDR3 has 13 residues. Trimming removed 4 bases from V and 5 bases from J, with 8 bases in between. The CDR3 DNA reads TGTGCCAGCAGCTCTACAGGGACCGGGGAGCTGTTTTTT. It yields the protein CASSSTGTGELFF.

The chain employs TRBV6-1 and TRBJ1-2; D gene uncertain. Looked up from germline, CDR1 is MNHNS and CDR2 is SASEGT. The CDR3 spans 12 residues. The V and J ends lost 3 bases and 8 bases respectively, with 10 bases between them. CDR3 residues: CASSETTGGYTF. As DNA, the CDR3 is TGTGCCAGCAGTGAGACGACTGGCGGCTACACCTTC.

V gene TRBV7-8 combines with J gene TRBJ2-3; weak D call: TRBD2 (7 bases). Trimming shortened V by 4 bases and J by 1 base, and 12 bases separated the two germline ends. The CDR3 has 15 amino acids. Germline CDR1 and CDR2: SGHVS and FQNEAQ. The CDR3 sequence is CASSSGGPGTDTQYF. Written as DNA, the CDR3 is TGTGCCAGCAGCTCCGGGGGGCCAGGCACAGATACGCAGTATTTT. Full variable domain (outside the CDR3, taken from reference TRBV7-8 and TRBJ2-3): GAGVSQSPRYKVAKRGQDVALRCDPISGHVSLFWYQQALGQGPEFLTYFQNEAQLDKSGLPSDRFFAERPEGSVSTLKIQRTQQEDSAVYLCASSSGGPGTDTQYFGPGTRLTVL.

J is TRBJ1-6 and V is TRBV19, with 10 bases matching TRBD1. Trimming removed 2 bases from V and 10 bases from J; junction bases left unmatched: 8. The CDR3 is made up of 16 amino acids. Germline V lookup: CDR1 LNHDA, CDR2 SQIVND (reference sequence). CDR3 in DNA: TGTGCCAGTAGTATAAGAGGGACAGGGGTTAACTCACCCCTCCACTTT. Translation gives CASSIRGTGVNSPLHF.